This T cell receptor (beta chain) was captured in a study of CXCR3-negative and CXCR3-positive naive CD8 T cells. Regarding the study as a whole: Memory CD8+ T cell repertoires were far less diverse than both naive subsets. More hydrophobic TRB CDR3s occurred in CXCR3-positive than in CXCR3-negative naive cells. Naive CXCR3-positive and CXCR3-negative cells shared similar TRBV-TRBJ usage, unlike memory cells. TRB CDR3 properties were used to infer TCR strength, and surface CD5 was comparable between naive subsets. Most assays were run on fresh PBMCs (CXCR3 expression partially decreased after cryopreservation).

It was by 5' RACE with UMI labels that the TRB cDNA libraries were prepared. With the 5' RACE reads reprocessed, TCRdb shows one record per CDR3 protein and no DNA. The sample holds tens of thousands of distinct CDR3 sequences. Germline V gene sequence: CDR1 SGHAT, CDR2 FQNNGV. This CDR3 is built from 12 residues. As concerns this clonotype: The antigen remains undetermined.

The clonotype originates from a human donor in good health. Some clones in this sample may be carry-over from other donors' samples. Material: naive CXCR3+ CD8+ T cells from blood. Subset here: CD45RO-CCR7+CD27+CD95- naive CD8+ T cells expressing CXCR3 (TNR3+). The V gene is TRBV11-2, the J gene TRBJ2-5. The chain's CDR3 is CASTGFPETQYF. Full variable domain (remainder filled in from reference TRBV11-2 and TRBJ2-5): EAGVAQSPRYKIIEKRQSVAFWCNPISGHATLYWYQQILGQGPKLLIQFQNNGVVDDSQLPKDRFSAERLKGVDSTLKIQPAKLEDSAVYLCASTGFPETQYFGPGTRLLVL.